The clone carrying this TCR beta chain was counted a few times. Its antigen is undetermined. The sample is drawn from a study of CD8+ T cells in alopecia areata. Study-level background: Severity among treated patients was scored by the percentage of scalp area affected.

Extracted RNA was reverse transcribed into cDNA, the sequencing template. The table came from immunoSEQ multiplex PCR; TCRdb's copy has only in-frame clones and leaves some out. The data contain roughly 120,000 clones, 58% of them singletons. Treatment in this sample: oral pan-JAK inhibitor, 5-10 mg twice daily. Between the trimmed V and J ends, which lost 2 bases and 2 bases, there was a span of 10 bases. CDR1 ENHRY and CDR2 SYGVKD come from the germline V gene. The CDR3 extends over 15 amino acids. Overall study findings and caveats: Many of the expanded lesional clones endured in scalp and blood while on tofacitinib. Affected lesional scalp, above all in alopecia totalis/universalis, was more clonal than normal scalp.

This sequence was found in a human donor with alopecia areata. Here the sequenced sample was CD8+ T cells sorted from blood, taken at week 4, from a patient treated with tofacitinib. The chain employs TRBV10-3 and TRBJ2-1; D perhaps matches TRBD1 (5 bases). The CDR3 DNA sequence: TGTGCCATCAGTGAGGGCAGGGTTCCCTACAATGAGCAGTTCTTC. Translated, it gives CAISEGRVPYNEQFF.